This TCR beta chain comes out of a study of regulatory T cells in long-lasting Graves disease. Findings and caveats of the study: Persistent disease samples used TRBV28, TRBJ1-2 and TRBJ2-5 preferentially.

Stated time point: newly diagnosed GD, antithyroid drugs for less than 3 months. Preparation of the TCR library used RNA extracted from PBMCs. In its sample, this clonotype was seen a few times. Its antigen is currently unknown. Assembly of TCR beta libraries relied on iRepertoire HTBI primers together with Arm-PCR of CDR3 regions. In TCRdb, the multiplex PCR reads were re-called with MiXCR into one record per CDR3 protein. This sample has about 450,000 distinct CDR3 sequences, with 12% to 15% found just once. The CDR3 loop spans 12 amino acids. Germline V CDR1 and CDR2: WSHSY, SAAADI. V shed 7 bases and J shed 6 bases, with 9 bases lying between them. The same data also contributed to another study, on T cells in Graves' hyperthyroidism and ophthalmopathy.

Material: peripheral blood mononuclear cells (PBMCs), obtained at new diagnosis, from a patient treated with antithyroid drugs. V and J are TRBV10-2 and TRBJ2-2, with D maybe TRBD2 (5 bases). The receptor was derived from a woman in her forties or fifties with Graves disease. Here the CDR3 reads CASKGRAGELFF. The CDR3 DNA reads TGCGCCAGCAAAGGGCGGGCCGGGGAGCTGTTTTTT.